This TCR beta chain came from a study of blood T cell repertoires in COVID-19. Study at large: T cells, B-cell-depleted T cells, or PBMCs provided the cDNA or gDNA that served as material.

Produced via immunoSEQ multiplex PCR; TCRdb's table is partial and in-frame only. The data contain about 200,000 clones, around three quarters of them seen just once; the ten biggest clones take up around 5.8%. CDR1 and CDR2 (germline): MDHEN, SYDVKM. Trimming cost V 8 bases and J 4 bases, with 12 bases left between them. This CDR3 is built from 13 residues. Material for sequencing was peripheral blood. The chain links TRBV28 to TRBJ1-3; maybe TRBD1 (6 bases). The clonotype originates from a woman in her 70s with acute or convalescent COVID-19. The CDR3: CASLGGGGNTIYF. Here the CDR3 DNA reads TGTGCCAGCCTCGGGGGGGGCGGAAACACCATATATTTT.